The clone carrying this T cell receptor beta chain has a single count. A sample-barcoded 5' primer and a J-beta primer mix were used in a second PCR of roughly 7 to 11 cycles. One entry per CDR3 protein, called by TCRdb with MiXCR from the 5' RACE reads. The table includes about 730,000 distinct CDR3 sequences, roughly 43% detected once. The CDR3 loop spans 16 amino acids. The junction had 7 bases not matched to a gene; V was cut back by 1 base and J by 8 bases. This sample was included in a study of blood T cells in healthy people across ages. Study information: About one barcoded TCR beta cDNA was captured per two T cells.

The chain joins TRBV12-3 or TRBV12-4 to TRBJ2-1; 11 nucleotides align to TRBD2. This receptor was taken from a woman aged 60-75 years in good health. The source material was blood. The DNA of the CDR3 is TGTGCCAGCAGTTTAGGGGCTAGCGGGGGGCAGTATGAGCAGTTCTTC. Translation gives CASSLGASGGQYEQFF.